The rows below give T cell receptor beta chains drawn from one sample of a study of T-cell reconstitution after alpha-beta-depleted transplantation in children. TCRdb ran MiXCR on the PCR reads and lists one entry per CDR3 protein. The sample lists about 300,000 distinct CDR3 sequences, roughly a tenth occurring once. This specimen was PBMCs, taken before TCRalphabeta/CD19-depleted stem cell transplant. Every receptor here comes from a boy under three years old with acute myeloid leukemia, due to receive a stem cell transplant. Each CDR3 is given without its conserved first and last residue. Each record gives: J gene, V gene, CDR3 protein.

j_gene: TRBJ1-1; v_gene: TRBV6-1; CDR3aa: ASNRQGGVTTETF
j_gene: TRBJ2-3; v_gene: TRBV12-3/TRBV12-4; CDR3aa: ASSGRLADITDTQY
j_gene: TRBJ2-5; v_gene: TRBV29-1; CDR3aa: SVDYRGETQY
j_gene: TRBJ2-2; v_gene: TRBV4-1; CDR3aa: ASSQERVSGSTGELF
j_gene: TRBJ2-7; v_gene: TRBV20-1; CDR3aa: SARDSPRLAFSYEQY
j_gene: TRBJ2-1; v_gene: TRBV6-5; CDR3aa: ASSYSSLGMDEQF
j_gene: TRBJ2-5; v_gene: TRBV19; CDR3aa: ASSIGPATPLKETQY
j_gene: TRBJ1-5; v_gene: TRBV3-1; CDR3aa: ASSQEPGARGNQPQH
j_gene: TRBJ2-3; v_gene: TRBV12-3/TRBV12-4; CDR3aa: ASSPLARTDTQY
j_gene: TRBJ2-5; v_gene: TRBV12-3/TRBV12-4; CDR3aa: ASRASEGQETQY
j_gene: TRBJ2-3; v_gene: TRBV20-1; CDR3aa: SAQTSGGANTQY
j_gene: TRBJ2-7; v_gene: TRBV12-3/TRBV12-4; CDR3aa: ASSWGGRSHEQY
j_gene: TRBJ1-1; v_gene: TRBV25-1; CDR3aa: ASRGRGNTESF
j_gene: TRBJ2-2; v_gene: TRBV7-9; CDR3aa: ASSYLALAGAGELF
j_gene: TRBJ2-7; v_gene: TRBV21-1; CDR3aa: ASSKDSRSGTDNYEQY
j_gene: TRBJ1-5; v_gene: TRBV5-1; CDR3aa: ASSLSSNSNQPQH
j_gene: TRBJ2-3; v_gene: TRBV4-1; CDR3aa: ASSPIRPHTQY
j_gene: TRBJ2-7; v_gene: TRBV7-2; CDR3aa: ASSVAGGNYEQY
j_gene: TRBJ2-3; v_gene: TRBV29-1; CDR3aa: SVAPGPY
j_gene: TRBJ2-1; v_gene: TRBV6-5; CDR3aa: ASSYMPANSYNEQF
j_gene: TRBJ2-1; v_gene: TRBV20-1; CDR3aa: SAATGLVHGNEQF
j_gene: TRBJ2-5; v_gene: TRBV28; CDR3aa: ASSPGLFTETQY
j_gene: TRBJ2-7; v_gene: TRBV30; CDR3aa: AWSAGTYEQY
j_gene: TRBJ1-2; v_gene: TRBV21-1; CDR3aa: ASSKRRVQVTNYGYT
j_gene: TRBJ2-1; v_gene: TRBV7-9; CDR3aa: ASSLRRDNEQF
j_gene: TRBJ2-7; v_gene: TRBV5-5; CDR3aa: ASSPFVGLAAYEQY
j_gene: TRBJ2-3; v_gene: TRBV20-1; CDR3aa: SARRLATDTQY
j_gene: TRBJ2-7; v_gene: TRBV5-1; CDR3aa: ASSLEGTGTYEQY
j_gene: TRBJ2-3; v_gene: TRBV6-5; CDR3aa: ASSYTGSTDTQY
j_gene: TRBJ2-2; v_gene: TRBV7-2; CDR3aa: ASSLDLRETGELF
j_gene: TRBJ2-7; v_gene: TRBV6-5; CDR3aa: ASSYSIRTGVYEQY
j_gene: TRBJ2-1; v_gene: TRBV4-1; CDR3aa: ASSQVGTGGYNEQF
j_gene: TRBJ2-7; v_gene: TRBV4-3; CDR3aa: ASSQVYDRLLAYEQY
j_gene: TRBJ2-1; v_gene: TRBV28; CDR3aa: ASSLPSVGFSYNEQF
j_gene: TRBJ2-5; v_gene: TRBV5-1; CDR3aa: ASSWTGTGWETQY
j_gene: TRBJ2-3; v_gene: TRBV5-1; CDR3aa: ASSPQGPTDTQY
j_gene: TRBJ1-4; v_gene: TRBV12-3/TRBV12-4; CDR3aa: ASSSWVTGTNEKLF
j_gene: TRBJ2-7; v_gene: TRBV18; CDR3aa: ASSPPVAGSYEQY
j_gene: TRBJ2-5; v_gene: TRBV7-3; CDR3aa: ASSLPGEQETQY
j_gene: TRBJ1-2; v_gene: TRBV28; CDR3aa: ASSLIQADYGYT
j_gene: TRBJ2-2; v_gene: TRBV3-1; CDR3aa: ASSQDSGTNTGELF
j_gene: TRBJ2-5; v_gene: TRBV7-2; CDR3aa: ASSFGQAGEETQY
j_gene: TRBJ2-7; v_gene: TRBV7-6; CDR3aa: ASSRRPLTYEQY
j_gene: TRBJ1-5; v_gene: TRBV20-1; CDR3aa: SARNRLSGNQPQH
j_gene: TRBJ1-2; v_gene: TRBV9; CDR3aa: ASSVDPAVNYGYT